The sequence of this T cell receptor (beta chain) was determined in a study of monozygotic twins with inflammatory bowel disease. Via template switching, UMIs carrying a 6-nucleotide sample barcode were introduced. Following a re-call of the 5' RACE reads, TCRdb has one entry per CDR3 protein and lacks DNA. With about 160,000 distinct CDR3 sequences in the sample, the ten largest clones hold approximately 7.4%. Investigators extracted total RNA from whole blood and did not sort T cells. Regarding this clonotype: Its antigen is undetermined.

Study conclusions and caveats: Varying immunosuppressive regimens may have increased patient repertoire variability. Separate T cell subtypes could not be resolved from one another.

CDR3 size: 13 residues. Per the germline V gene, CDR1 is SGHTA and CDR2 is FQGNSA. Sequenced sample: blood. This chain joins TRBV7-2 and TRBJ2-2. The receptor comes from a human donor with ulcerative colitis or Crohn's disease, or a healthy co-twin of an affected twin (not recorded which). CDR3: CASSLVAERELFF.